A single TCR beta chain is shown here with its context. Its specific antigen is unknown. No much larger clone exists at a distance of one base, and base qualities are not known. Genomic DNA was isolated from the sorted cells so that the TCRbeta CDR3 region could be sequenced. TCRbeta CDR3 regions were sequenced using the immunoSEQ Assay. Imported from immuneACCESS, the table was reduced by TCRdb to in-frame sequences with V and J called. These copies leave out some clones; in studies compared against another copy, an unresolved V gene accounts for under half, and the cause of the remainder is not known. This sample gives about 45,000 clones in total; roughly 86% of them show up just once. The top ten clones comprise 0.38% of the sample. CDR1 and CDR2 are read off the germline V gene (reference sequence) as SEHNR and FQNEAQ. The CDR3 has 17 amino acids, counting the end cysteine and phenylalanine. The entry retains the CDR3 DNA only, 51 bases that are in frame from base 1. V is pared back by 1 base and J by 4 bases, with 18 bases lying between the germline termini.

This sample was included in a study of OX40 agonist ivuxolimab in advanced cancers. Background for the entire study: Ivuxolimab, which targeted the costimulatory receptor OX40 (CD134), was an agonistic, fully human IgG2 monoclonal antibody. Intravenous ivuxolimab was administered to patients every 2 weeks at six dose levels: 0.01, 0.1, 0.3, 1.5, 3 and 10 mg/kg. Of the roughly 52 patients in dose escalation, 19 had hepatocellular carcinoma, some 15 had melanoma, 9 had renal cell carcinoma and 9 had head and neck cancer. In the dose-escalation cohort, more than 75% of patients were male, and the mean age was about 55 years, with a range of roughly 23 to 85. Prior anti-PD-1, anti-PD-L1 or anti-CTLA-4 therapy was permitted, and approximately 40% of dose-escalation patients had received checkpoint inhibitors. Partial responses were achieved by three dose-escalation patients, of whom one had hepatocellular carcinoma and two had cutaneous melanoma. The point of sequencing TCRbeta in the periphery was to test whether ivuxolimab changed TCR sequence diversity and drove clonal T-cell expansion. The paper covers the monotherapy dose-escalation part of the phase I ivuxolimab trial, which included N of about 50 patients. What the work shows at the level of the full study, not this receptor alone: After ivuxolimab, more expanded clones were found on average in CD8+ T cells than in CD4+ T cells. Low levels of normalized T-cell clonal expansion were also shown by some nonresponding patients. In the 0.1-3.0 mg/kg groups, partial responders were among the patients with the lowest normalized peripheral clonal expansion, particularly in CD8+ T cells. Antigen specificity was not determined for the clonally expanded peripheral T cells. At doses from 0.1 to 3.0 mg/kg, clonal expansion was seen in both CD4+ and CD8+ blood T cells between baseline and week 6.

Patients with autoimmune disease history or receiving systemic immunosuppression were excluded from the trial. In every dose cohort, peripheral blood was drawn for TCR sequencing at baseline, cycle 4 day 1, and cycle 7 day 1. The samples were drawn from a first-in-human, open-label, multicenter phase I dose-escalation trial of ivuxolimab. The trial enrolled adults with locally advanced or metastatic head and neck squamous cell, hepatocellular, melanoma or renal cell carcinoma. Before TCR sequencing, CD4+ T cells and CD8+ T cells from peripheral blood were sorted into separate populations. This sequence was found in an adult with an advanced solid tumor such as melanoma, head and neck, liver or kidney cancer. Here the sequenced sample was CD4+ or CD8+ T cells sorted from blood, taken in a trial of the OX40 agonist ivuxolimab. Rearrangement joined TRBV7-9 to TRBJ2-3; a tentative D match to TRBD1 spans 5 bases. CDR3 protein: CASSLGADSYLADTQYF. The DNA sequence follows: TGTGCCAGCAGCTTAGGCGCTGACAGCTATCTGGCAGATACGCAGTATTTT.